This T cell receptor beta chain was identified in a study of blood T cell repertoires in COVID-19. Study context: The United States, Italy and Spain were the sources of the acute and convalescent COVID-19 samples.

The germline V gene encodes CDR1 SGHTA and CDR2 FQGNSA. V was cut by 5 bases and J by 5 bases, with 16 bases left in between. The CDR3 spans 15 residues. Original processing notes: It was from reference gene primer amplification that nucleated cell counts were estimated. Only in-frame clones appear in the TCRdb table, and some are missing; sequencing was by immunoSEQ multiplex PCR. V and J calls and clone size are given by that table; D and trimming were obtained from the DNA. The sample lists fewer than 85,000 clones, around 83% occurring once. The chain combines TRBV7-2 with TRBJ2-4, with TRBD1 as a possible D gene (6 bases). This receptor was taken from a woman aged 60-70 years with acute or convalescent COVID-19. Specimen: peripheral blood. The CDR3 DNA sequence: TGTGCCAGCAGCCATCCTGAGGCAGGGGAAAACATTCAGTACTTC. Translated: CASSHPEAGENIQYF.